This passage covers 20 T cell receptor beta chains from one sample sequenced in a study of blood T cells in healthy people across ages. The use of a sample-barcoded 5' primer and a J-beta primer mix characterized a second PCR of about 7 to 12 cycles. TCRdb analysed the 5' RACE reads with MiXCR anew, one entry per CDR3 protein. The sample contains about 1.5 million distinct CDR3 sequences, roughly 43% of which appear only once. Sequences were obtained from blood. Receptors originate from a woman between 18 and 29 years old in good health.

This clonotype has a handful of counts. V gene TRBV7-9 combines with J gene TRBJ1-2; 7 nucleotides line up with TRBD1. With 5 bases clipped from V and 3 bases from J, the junction kept 9 bases outside the gene matches. The germline gives CDR1 SEHNR, CDR2 FQNEAQ (reference sequence). The CDR3 consists of 15 residues. This CDR3 reads CASSLPVDRDYGYTF. Written as DNA, the CDR3 is TGTGCCAGCAGCCTCCCCGTAGACAGGGACTATGGCTACACCTTC.

This clonotype was observed a few times. This rearrangement joins TRBV6-4 to TRBJ2-1; 13 positions match TRBD2. V dropped 5 bases and J dropped 8; count of bases not matched to a gene: 3. Looked up from germline, CDR1 is MRHNA and CDR2 is SNTAGT. This CDR3 region has 14 residues. CDR3 DNA: TGTGCCAGCAGTTTTGGACTAGCGGGAGATGAGCAGTTCTTC. It specifies CASSFGLAGDEQFF.

In its sample, this clonotype was seen once. This chain joins TRBV4-1 and TRBJ2-3; no clear D. Looked up from germline, CDR1 is MGHRA and CDR2 is YSYEKL. The ends were cut back, 0 bases at V and 0 bases at J, with 13 bases in the middle. The CDR3 spans 17 residues. This CDR3 reads CASSQDIRGTSTDTQYF. The CDR3 coding sequence is TGCGCCAGCAGCCAAGATATACGAGGAACTAGCACAGATACGCAGTATTTT.

V gene TRBV5-1 combines with J gene TRBJ2-7; 7 bases align to TRBD1. The germline V gene encodes CDR1 SGHRS and CDR2 YFSETQ. Trimming cost V 3 bases and J 4 bases; bases outside gene matches: 10. This CDR3 region has 15 residues. DNA of the CDR3: TGCGCCAGCAGCTCACCCGACAGGGTGGATTACGAGCAGTACTTC. It codes for CASSSPDRVDYEQYF.

This rearrangement joins TRBV28 to TRBJ1-1; 7 nucleotides align to TRBD1. CDR1 MDHEN and CDR2 SYDVKM come from the germline V gene. This CDR3 has 12 residues. The V and J ends lost 10 bases and 5 bases, in that order; junction bases with no gene match: 7. The CDR3 DNA reads as TGTGCCACCGTATACAGGGGAACTGAAGCTTTCTTT. Translating it yields CATVYRGTEAFF.

The gene calls are TRBV4-3 and TRBJ1-1; no clear D. The CDR3 totals 16 residues. The germline CDR1 and CDR2 sequences are LGHNA and YSLEER. Trimming pared 0 bases from V and 5 bases from J, leaving 16 bases between. DNA for the CDR3: TGCGCCAGCAGCCAAGATATAGTTGCCCCGGGGACTGAAGCTTTCTTT. Translating it yields CASSQDIVAPGTEAFF.

The chain has TRBV9 and TRBJ2-3; 11 bases fit TRBD1. Per germline, CDR1 SGDLS and CDR2 YYNGEE. The CDR3 spans 16 residues. The V gene end was trimmed by 3 bases and the J gene end by 5 bases; junction bases not matched to a gene: 8. The CDR3 protein is CASSAGTGGFGDTQYF. CDR3 sequence (DNA): TGTGCCAGCAGCGCCGGGACAGGGGGATTTGGAGATACGCAGTATTTT. Full variable domain (rest looked up from reference TRBV9 and TRBJ2-3): DSGVTQTPKHLITATGQRVTLRCSPRSGDLSVYWYQQSLDQGLQFLIQYYNGEERAKGNILERFSAQQFPDLHSELNLSSLELGDSALYFCASSAGTGGFGDTQYFGPGTRLTVL.

V is TRBV12-3 or TRBV12-4 and J is TRBJ2-7; the match to TRBD2 covers 8 bases. The junction had 5 bases not matched to a gene; V was cut back by 2 bases and J by 2 bases. The CDR3 covers 15 residues. For the CDR3, the DNA is TGTGCCAGCAGTTTAACTAGCGGTCCTACCTACGAGCAGTACTTC. Protein product: CASSLTSGPTYEQYF.

The rearrangement links TRBV10-3 to TRBJ1-1; no reliable D call. V lost 6 bases to trimming and J lost 1 base, with 15 bases between them. CDR3 length equals 15 residues. Germline CDR1 ENHRY, CDR2 SYGVKD. Here the CDR3 DNA reads TGTGCCATCAGGGGGATGGAGGCTGGGAACACTGAAGCTTTCTTT. It specifies CAIRGMEAGNTEAFF.

This clonotype occurred a few times. V usage is TRBV5-1 and J usage is TRBJ2-7, with D perhaps TRBD2 (6 bases). The length of the CDR3 is 16 residues. V lost 3 bases, J lost 0 bases, and 16 bases lay in between. Germline CDR1 SGHRS, CDR2 YFSETQ. CDR3 sequence: CASSSGGSKTSYEQYF. The CDR3 region has the DNA TGCGCCAGCAGCTCAGGAGGGAGCAAAACCTCCTACGAGCAGTACTTC.

This clonotype was observed a few times. The V gene is TRBV20-1, the J gene TRBJ2-7; 8 bases align to TRBD2. The CDR3 covers 14 residues. Germline CDR1 is DFQATT and CDR2 is SNEGSKA (reference sequence). V trimming: 4 bases; J trimming: 3 bases; junction bases outside the gene matches: 8. CDR3 bases: TGCAGTGCTACCAGCGGGAGTTCTTACTACGAGCAGTACTTC. It yields the protein CSATSGSSYYEQYF.

This clonotype came up once. This chain joins TRBV2 and TRBJ2-6; D not resolved. The germline CDR1 and CDR2 sequences are SNHLY and FYNNEI. The CDR3 runs 15 residues. The germline V and J ends were trimmed by 10 bases and 4 bases, with 17 bases remaining between them. In nucleotides, the CDR3 is TGTGCCAAAAACGCTGACGGACGGGGGGCCAACGTCCTGACTTTC. Translating it yields CAKNADGRGANVLTF.

This clonotype came up a few times. This chain joins TRBV29-1 and TRBJ1-1, with D maybe TRBD1 (6 bases). V lost 3 bases to trimming and J lost 11 bases, with 16 bases between them. CDR3 length: 12 residues. Germline V gene sequence: CDR1 SQVTM, CDR2 ANQGSEA. The CDR3 spells CSVEGRDIRAFF. As DNA, the CDR3 is TGCAGCGTTGAGGGGAGGGACATCCGGGCTTTCTTT.

The chain combines TRBV25-1 with TRBJ1-2, with a possible D match to TRBD1 (5 bases). Deletions cut 4 bases from V and 12 bases from J, with 15 bases between. In germline, CDR1 is MGHDK, CDR2 SYGVNS. The CDR3 is 12 residues long. The CDR3 loop reads CASSGPGRPNTF. The CDR3 DNA follows: TGTGCCAGCAGTGGACCGGGACGGCCGAACACCTTC.

This clonotype has a handful of counts. J is TRBJ2-7 and V is TRBV27, with 8 bases identical to TRBD1. The germline V gene encodes CDR1 MNHEY and CDR2 SMNVEV (reference sequence). J lost 0 bases, V lost 6 bases, and 7 bases had no gene match. The CDR3 consists of 15 residues. DNA for the CDR3: TGTGCCAGCAGCCTTAAGGGACAGGCCTCCTACGAGCAGTACTTC. Encoded protein: CASSLKGQASYEQYF.

Only a few counts were recorded for this clonotype. The chain links TRBV5-1 to TRBJ1-2; D not certain. The CDR3 has 14 residues. CDR1 is SGHRS and CDR2 is YFSETQ in the germline V gene. V lost 4 bases and J lost 5, with 15 bases in between. This CDR3 reads CASSEMGRPYGYTF. The CDR3 nucleotides are TGCGCCAGCAGCGAGATGGGCAGACCTTATGGCTACACCTTC.

The chain uses TRBV6-1 and TRBJ1-2, with D perhaps matching TRBD1 (5 bases). The germline V and J ends were trimmed by 2 bases and 7 bases, with 8 bases remaining between them. This CDR3 has 12 amino acids. Germline-derived CDR1 and CDR2 are MNHNS and SASEGT. The CDR3 region is CASSEPGPGYTF. The CDR3 DNA sequence: TGTGCCAGCAGTGAACCGGGACCTGGCTACACCTTC.

This clonotype was counted between two and nine times. The CDR3 spells CASSLEGQGEKLFF. For the CDR3, the DNA is TGCGCCAGCAGCTTGGAGGGGCAGGGGGAAAAACTGTTTTTT. V and J are TRBV5-1 and TRBJ1-4, with TRBD1 as a possible D gene (6 bases). Between the trimmed V and J ends, which lost 0 bases and 8 bases, there was a span of 11 bases. The germline gives CDR1 SGHRS, CDR2 YFSETQ. The CDR3 is 14 amino acids.

V gene TRBV20-1 combines with J gene TRBJ1-1; no reliable D call. This CDR3 is 14 amino acids long. Deletions cut 5 bases from V and 2 bases from J, with 15 bases between. Looked up from germline, CDR1 is DFQATT and CDR2 is SNEGSKA (reference sequence). The CDR3 region is CSAQETVPNTEAFF. The CDR3, as DNA: TGCAGTGCTCAAGAGACCGTACCAAACACTGAAGCTTTCTTT.

This clonotype was counted only a few times. At one boundary the junction diverges from the germline segment, which might be a read error. Written as DNA, the CDR3 is TGTGCCAGCAGTTACGACCCCTACAATGGGCAGTTCTTC. As protein: CASSYDPYNGQFF. This chain joins TRBV6-2 or TRBV6-3 and TRBJ2-1; D gene uncertain. From germline, CDR1 is MNHEY and CDR2 SVGEGT. CDR3 size: 13 residues.